A single sample gave rise to the 9 T cell receptor beta chains below, sequenced in a study of siplizumab effects on memory and regulatory T cells. TCRdb keeps only in-frame clones here, not all; method: immunoSEQ multiplex PCR. The repertoire has tens of thousands of clones, 93% of them found once; the top ten carry more than 15%. The sample was CD8+ T cells sorted from blood. These receptors originate from a human donor in good health.

V and J are TRBV11-2 and TRBJ2-7; perhaps D is TRBD1 or TRBD2 (5 bases each). This CDR3 is 15 amino acids long. Trimming cost V 4 bases and J 3 bases, with 16 bases left between them. CDR1 SGHAT and CDR2 FQNNGV come from the germline V gene. The CDR3 is CASSSRDGPFYEQYF. The CDR3 DNA follows: TGTGCCAGCAGCTCGAGGGACGGTCCTTTCTACGAGCAGTACTTC.

The chain is built from TRBV11-2 and TRBJ2-1; D is possibly TRBD2 (5 bases). CDR3 size: 15 residues. V shed 3 bases and J shed 3 bases, with 12 bases lying between them. CDR1 is SGHAT, CDR2 FQNNGV, per germline. The CDR3 sequence: CASSFRSGLYNEQFF. The CDR3 bases are TGTGCCAGCAGCTTTAGAAGCGGCCTCTACAATGAGCAGTTCTTC.

This chain joins TRBV6-5 and TRBJ1-5; D remains unclear. CDR1 MNHEY and CDR2 SVGAGI come from the germline V gene. The CDR3 has 12 residues. Trimming left V 8 bases short and J 9 bases short, with 14 bases between. CDR3 bases: TGTGCCAGCGGGAGTGGGGATCCGCCCCAGCATTTT. It yields the protein CASGSGDPPQHF.

The V and J genes are TRBV9 and TRBJ2-7; 8 positions agree with TRBD1. The germline gives CDR1 SGDLS, CDR2 YYNGEE. The CDR3 contains 15 residues. The V and J ends lost 2 bases and 2 bases, in that order; junction bases with no gene match: 6. CDR3 sequence: CASSVTGESTYEQYF. In DNA, the CDR3 is TGTGCCAGCAGCGTGACAGGGGAGAGTACCTACGAGCAGTACTTC.

In the case of this clone: This same CDR3 is encoded by further DNA sequences in the sample. The rearrangement links TRBV9 to TRBJ2-7; the match to TRBD2 covers 7 bases. The CDR3 is 15 amino acids. Germline-derived CDR1 and CDR2 are SGDLS and YYNGEE. V dropped 0 bases and J dropped 1; count of bases not matched to a gene: 4. The CDR3 DNA follows: TGTGCCAGCAGCGTAGAAAGCGGGACTTCCTACGAGCAGTACTTC. It specifies CASSVESGTSYEQYF.

The rearrangement uses TRBV4-1 and TRBJ1-1; D gene uncertain. Germline CDR1 and CDR2: MGHRA and YSYEKL. Trimming pared 0 bases from V and 6 bases from J, leaving 8 bases between. This CDR3 comprises 13 residues. The CDR3 sequence is CASSQELRAEAFF. In nucleotides, the CDR3 is TGCGCCAGCAGCCAAGAGTTGCGGGCTGAAGCTTTCTTT.

The chain combines TRBV2 with TRBJ1-1; 12 nucleotides agree with TRBD1. The J segment lost 0 bases and the V segment lost 4 bases, leaving 6 bases of the junction unmatched. The CDR3 loop spans 17 amino acids. The germline gives CDR1 SNHLY, CDR2 FYNNEI. CDR3 region: CASSVGTGGVMNTEAFF. Written as DNA, the CDR3 is TGTGCCAGCAGTGTAGGGACAGGGGGCGTTATGAACACTGAAGCTTTCTTT.

V gene TRBV4-1 combines with J gene TRBJ2-1; D remains ambiguous. V was clipped by 4 bases and J by 8 bases, with 15 bases between them. Germline V gene sequence: CDR1 MGHRA, CDR2 YSYEKL. The CDR3 has 14 amino acids. CDR3: CASSPSLVGDEQFF. The CDR3 region has the DNA TGCGCCAGCAGCCCATCCCTAGTTGGGGATGAGCAGTTCTTC.

This clone was counted a single time. This sequence joins TRBV7-8 and TRBJ2-1; no firm D call. Germline V lookup: CDR1 SGHVS, CDR2 FQNEAQ. This CDR3 is 14 amino acids long. The V and J ends lost 1 base and 9 bases respectively, with 13 bases between them. The CDR3 spells CASSLGVGSGEQFF. Written as DNA, the CDR3 is TGTGCCAGCAGCTTAGGGGTCGGATCGGGTGAGCAGTTCTTC.